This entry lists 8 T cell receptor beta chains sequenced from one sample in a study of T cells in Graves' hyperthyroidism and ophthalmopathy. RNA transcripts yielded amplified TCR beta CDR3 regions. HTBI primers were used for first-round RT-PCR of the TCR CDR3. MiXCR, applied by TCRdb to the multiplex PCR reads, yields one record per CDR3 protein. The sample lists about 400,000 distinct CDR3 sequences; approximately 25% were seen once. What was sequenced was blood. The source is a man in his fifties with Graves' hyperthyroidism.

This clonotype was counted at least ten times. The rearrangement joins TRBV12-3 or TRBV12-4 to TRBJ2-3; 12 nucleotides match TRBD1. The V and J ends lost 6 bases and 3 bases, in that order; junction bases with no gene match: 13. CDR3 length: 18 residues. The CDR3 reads CASSPGTGGASSTDTQYF. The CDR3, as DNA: TGTGCCAGCAGCCCCGGGACAGGGGGCGCTTCATCAACAGATACGCAGTATTTT.

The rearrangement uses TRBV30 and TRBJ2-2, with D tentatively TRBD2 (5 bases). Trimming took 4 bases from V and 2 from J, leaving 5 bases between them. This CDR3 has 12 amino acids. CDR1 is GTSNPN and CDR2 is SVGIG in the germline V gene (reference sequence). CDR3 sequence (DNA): TGTGCCTGGACGGGAAACACCGGGGAGCTGTTTTTT. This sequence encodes CAWTGNTGELFF.

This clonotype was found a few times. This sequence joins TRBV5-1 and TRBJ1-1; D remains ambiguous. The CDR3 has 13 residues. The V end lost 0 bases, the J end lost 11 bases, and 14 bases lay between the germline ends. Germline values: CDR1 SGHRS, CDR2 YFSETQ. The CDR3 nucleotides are TGCGCCAGCAGCTTGGAAGGTACCGTGAGGGCTTTCTTT. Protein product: CASSLEGTVRAFF.

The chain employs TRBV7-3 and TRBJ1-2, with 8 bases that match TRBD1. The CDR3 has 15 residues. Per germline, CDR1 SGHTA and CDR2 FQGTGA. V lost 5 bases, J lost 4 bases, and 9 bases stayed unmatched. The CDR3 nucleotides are TGTGCCAGCAGCCCCCCAGGGGGCTCGGGCTATGGCTACACCTTC. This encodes CASSPPGGSGYGYTF.

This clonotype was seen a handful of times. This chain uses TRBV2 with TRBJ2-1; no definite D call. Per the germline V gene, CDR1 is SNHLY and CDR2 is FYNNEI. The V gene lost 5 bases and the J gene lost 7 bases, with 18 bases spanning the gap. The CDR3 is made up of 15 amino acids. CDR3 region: CASSSEYPGSNEQFF. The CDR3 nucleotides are TGTGCCAGCAGTTCCGAGTACCCCGGTTCAAATGAGCAGTTCTTC.

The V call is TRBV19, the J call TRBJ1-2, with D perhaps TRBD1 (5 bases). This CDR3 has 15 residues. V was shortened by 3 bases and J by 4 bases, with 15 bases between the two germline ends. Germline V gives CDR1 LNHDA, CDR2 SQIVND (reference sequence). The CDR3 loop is CASSMDTAGIYGYTF. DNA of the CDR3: TGTGCCAGTAGTATGGACACAGCCGGTATCTATGGCTACACCTTC.

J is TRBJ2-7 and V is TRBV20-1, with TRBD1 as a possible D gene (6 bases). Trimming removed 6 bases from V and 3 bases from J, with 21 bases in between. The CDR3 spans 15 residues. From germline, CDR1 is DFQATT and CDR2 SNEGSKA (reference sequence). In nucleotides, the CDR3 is TGCAGTGCGACAGGCGCAGAAATGTCCGACTACGAGCAGTACTTC. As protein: CSATGAEMSDYEQYF.

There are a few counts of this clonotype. CDR3 coding DNA: TGTGCCAGCAGTCCCATTCCGGGGAGCTACACCTTC. This sequence encodes CASSPIPGSYTF. This chain connects TRBV12-3 or TRBV12-4 to TRBJ1-2; D is ambiguous. This CDR3 contains 12 residues. V gave up 5 bases and J gave up 9 bases, with 13 bases separating them.